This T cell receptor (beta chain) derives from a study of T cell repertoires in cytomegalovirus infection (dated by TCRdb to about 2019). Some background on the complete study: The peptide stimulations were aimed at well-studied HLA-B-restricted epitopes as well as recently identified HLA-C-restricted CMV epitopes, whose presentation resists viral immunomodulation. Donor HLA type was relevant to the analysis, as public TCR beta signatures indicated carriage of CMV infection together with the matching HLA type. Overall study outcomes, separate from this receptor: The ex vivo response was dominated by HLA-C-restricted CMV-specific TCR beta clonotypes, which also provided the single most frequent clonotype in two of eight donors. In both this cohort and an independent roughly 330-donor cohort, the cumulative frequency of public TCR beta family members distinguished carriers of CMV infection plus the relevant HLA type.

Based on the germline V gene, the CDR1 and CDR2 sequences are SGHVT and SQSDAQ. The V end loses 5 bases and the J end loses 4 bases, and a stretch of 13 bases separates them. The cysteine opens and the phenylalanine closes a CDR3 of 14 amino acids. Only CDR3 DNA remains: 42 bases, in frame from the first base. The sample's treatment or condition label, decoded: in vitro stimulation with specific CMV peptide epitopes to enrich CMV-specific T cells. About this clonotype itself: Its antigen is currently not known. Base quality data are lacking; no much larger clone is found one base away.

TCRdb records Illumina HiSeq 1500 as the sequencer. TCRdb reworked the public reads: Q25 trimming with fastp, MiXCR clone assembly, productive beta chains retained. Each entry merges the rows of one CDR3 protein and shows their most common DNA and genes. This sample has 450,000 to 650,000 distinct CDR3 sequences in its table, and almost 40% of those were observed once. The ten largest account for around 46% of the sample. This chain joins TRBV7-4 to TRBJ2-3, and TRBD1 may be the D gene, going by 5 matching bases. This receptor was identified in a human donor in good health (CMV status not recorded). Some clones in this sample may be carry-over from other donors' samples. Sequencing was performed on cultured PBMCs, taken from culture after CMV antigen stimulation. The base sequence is TGTGCCAGCAGCCACGCAGGGATGGCAGATACGCAGTATTTT. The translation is CASSHAGMADTQYF.